The clone carrying this T cell receptor beta chain turned up a few times. What it binds is unknown. These data belong to a study of spatial heterogeneity in lung cancer. Study-wide points: Tumor mutation counts were tracked by expanded intratumoral alpha and beta TCR counts.

The CDR3 sequence is 15 residues long. The V gene end was trimmed by 5 bases and the J gene end by 1 base; junction bases not matched to a gene: 7. CDR1 is SGHNT and CDR2 is YENEEA in the germline V gene. Time point of the sample: sample taken at primary tumor resection. The donor population consisted of more than 55 patients with untreated, early-stage non-small cell lung cancer. TCRdb itself ran the 5' RACE reads through MiXCR, one entry per CDR3 protein. The sample lists around 800 distinct CDR3 sequences, 15% to 20% occurring once. The clonotype comes from a female donor with early-stage non-small cell lung cancer. The source material was lung tumor tissue, sampled at surgery. The chain recombines TRBV11-3 with TRBJ2-5; 7 bases are shared with TRBD2. Here the CDR3 reads CASSPPREAQETQYF. In nucleotides, the CDR3 is TGTGCCAGCAGCCCCCCCCGGGAGGCCCAAGAGACCCAGTACTTC.